A selection of T cell receptor beta chains follows, all from one sample in a study of blood T cell repertoires in COVID-19. Only in-frame clones appear in the TCRdb table, and some are missing; sequencing was by immunoSEQ multiplex PCR. The profile shows around 100,000 clones, roughly 85% of them singletons. The sequencing input was peripheral blood. The source is a human donor in a cohort sampled during active COVID-19. Both conserved end residues are part of each CDR3. Each record gives: clone size, D gene, V gene, J gene, CDR3 DNA, CDR3 protein. D genes are given only for firm matches. Clone size appears in some rows only: once, few, many, or a class for an expanded clone.

size: -
D: -
V: TRBV7-3
J: TRBJ2-3
DNA: TGTGCCAGCAGCGAGACCCATAGCTCCTATACGCAGTATTTT
CDR3: CASSETHSSYTQYF

size: -
D: TRBD1
V: TRBV7-9
J: TRBJ2-7
DNA: TGTGCCAGCAGTTTAGCCGGGACAGGGGCCATCTCCTACGAGCAGTACTTC
CDR3: CASSLAGTGAISYEQYF

size: -
D: TRBD1
V: TRBV6-2/TRBV6-3
J: TRBJ2-7
DNA: TGTGCCAGCAGCTGGGACAGGAGCGCCTCCTACGAGCAGTACTTC
CDR3: CASSWDRSASYEQYF

size: -
D: -
V: TRBV20-1
J: TRBJ1-5
DNA: TGCAGTGCTAGTCAGACAAACAATCAGCCCCAGCATTTT
CDR3: CSASQTNNQPQHF

size: -
D: TRBD1
V: TRBV3-1/TRBV3-2
J: TRBJ1-4
DNA: TGTGCCAGCAGCCCACAGGGGGCGGGTGAAAAACTGTTTTTT
CDR3: CASSPQGAGEKLFF

size: -
D: TRBD1
V: TRBV6-6
J: TRBJ2-1
DNA: TGTGCCAGCACCGACCTCGGGACAGATTACAATGAGCAGTTCTTC
CDR3: CASTDLGTDYNEQFF

size: once
D: -
V: TRBV5-1
J: TRBJ1-1
DNA: TGCGCCAGCAGCTTGGACGGAAGTCAGGCCACTGAAGCTTTCTTT
CDR3: CASSLDGSQATEAFF

size: -
D: -
V: TRBV19
J: TRBJ1-5
DNA: TGTGCCAGTAGTCTGGCTGGCAGAAAGAATCAGCCCCAGCATTTT
CDR3: CASSLAGRKNQPQHF

size: -
D: -
V: TRBV29-1
J: TRBJ2-1
DNA: TGCAGCGTGGGGTCACCTCTAGCGAACAATGAGCAGTTCTTC
CDR3: CSVGSPLANNEQFF

size: -
D: -
V: TRBV6-2/TRBV6-3
J: TRBJ1-6
DNA: TGTGCCAGCAGTTACGGGGACTATGGTTCACCCCTCCACTTT
CDR3: CASSYGDYGSPLHF

size: -
D: -
V: TRBV5-1
J: TRBJ2-7
DNA: TGCGCCAGCAGCCATTCGGGGGGCGGCTACGAGCAGTACTTC
CDR3: CASSHSGGGYEQYF

size: -
D: TRBD1
V: TRBV5-4
J: TRBJ1-2
DNA: TGTGCCAGCAGCCGTGACAGGGTCGGCTATGGCTACACCTTC
CDR3: CASSRDRVGYGYTF

size: -
D: TRBD1
V: TRBV4-1
J: TRBJ1-5
DNA: TGCGCCAGCAGATCGACAGGGAGGAGCAATCAGCCCCAGCATTTT
CDR3: CASRSTGRSNQPQHF

size: once
D: TRBD2
V: TRBV3-1/TRBV3-2
J: TRBJ2-1
DNA: TGTGCCAGCAGCCAACGTGCGGGGGGACCCTACAATGAGCAGTTCTTC
CDR3: CASSQRAGGPYNEQFF

size: -
D: TRBD1
V: TRBV27
J: TRBJ2-7
DNA: TGTGCCAGCAGTTTGAAGGGGGCTTACGAGCAGTACTTC
CDR3: CASSLKGAYEQYF

size: -
D: -
V: TRBV10-3
J: TRBJ1-5
DNA: TGTGCCATCAGTGAGGGCAGGGCCAGTCAGCCCCAGCATTTT
CDR3: CAISEGRASQPQHF